The entry that follows covers one T cell receptor (beta chain) sequence. Which antigen it targets is not known. The germline gene is not matched at one end of the junction; a read error may be the cause. This record comes from a study of cytomegalovirus exposure and HLA in healthy donors listed by TCRdb under 2017. A note on the overall study: In an earlier analysis of fewer than 750 of the donors, 276 Gb of sequence data and just under 120 million unique TCR beta sequences from 180 million or so T cells were reported. About 5 DR-DQ haplotypes were handled as single units for association and clustering, since linkage in the cohort was strong. To predict cytomegalovirus infection status, the study brought together high-throughput TCR immunosequencing, statistical association of individual TCRs with disease status, and machine learning. Donor age, sex, ethnicity and CMV serostatus were compiled together with the repertoire data. The number of donors typed differed by locus, with about 629-630 for A, B, C, DRB1 and DQB1, roughly 520 for DQA1, about 610 for DPA1, and roughly 450 for DPB1. In the later analysis, no new phenotypic data were used to find candidate immune exposures; instead, reliance was placed on TCR beta sequences and their occurrence across donors. The study profiled the T cell repertoires of under 850 subjects by immunosequencing and related them to cytomegalovirus serostatus. In a later genetic analysis, genome-wide SNP genotypes for about 65% of the roughly 670 donors were used, and that subset was treated as a discovery cohort. An earlier analysis of 587 of the donors used high-throughput TCR beta sequencing to judge whether each TCR beta V gene segment behaved as functional or pseudogenic. All discovery cohort repertoires had been generated using a single sequencing platform. HLA typing included class I and class II loci at four-digit resolution. Of the approximately 400 genotyped donors, roughly 80% fell in the genetic ancestry cluster associated with self-reported Caucasian donors. Among about 400 genotyped donors of the cohort, an average of roughly 230,000 unique TCR beta nucleotide sequences was sequenced per donor, of which about 19% were non-productive. An early release that covered roughly 600 HLA-typed donors contained about 290 gigabases of sequencing data and 80 million or so unique TCR sequences. The aim of the study was to test whether cataloging public T cell receptors could identify signatures of past pathogen exposure. Along with the roughly 670-subject first cohort, a separate validation cohort of approximately 110 different subjects was used. In a later analysis, previously published TCR beta repertoires from some 640 donors were re-analyzed and high-resolution HLA genotyping was added so that TCR occurrence patterns could be studied.

The cysteine opens and the phenylalanine closes a CDR3 of 14 amino acids. CDR3 DNA is the only sequence kept; it has 42 bases, read in frame from the first base. Looking up the germline V gene yields CDR1 MNHEY and CDR2 SVGAGI. In total, fewer than 750 healthy bone marrow donors made up the cohort. Cohort members were all nominally healthy when sampled, although unrecorded immune exposures were likely present. The donor tested CMV seropositive, placing the donor among the 289 seropositive members of the cohort. A peripheral blood sample was collected from each donor, and TCR beta sequencing was performed on peripheral blood mononuclear cells. Genomic DNA was extracted from the blood cell samples with the Qiagen DNeasy Blood Extraction Kit. The investigation overall reported the following: A later genetic analysis associated a missense DCLRE1C variant with V-gene and J-gene trimming of TCR beta chains, and an independent cohort replicated the association. In an earlier analysis of about 540 of the donors, most TCR beta V segments were observed in productive rearrangements about 87% or about 30% of the time, broadly matching IMGT annotations. Immune exposure information for the cohort was limited to CMV serostatus. A total of 150 or so TCR beta chains were listed by the study as associated with cytomegalovirus. A cluster of highly shared sequence variants was judged likely to be a technical artifact of the sequencing pipeline. According to the authors, the approach could potentially be generalized to other disease states and immunological phenotypes. When HLA alleles, especially DR and DQ, strongly co-occurred, attributing TCR associations to individual alleles was difficult. Specific HLA alleles were associated with 15,000 to 20,000 TCR beta sequences at a false discovery rate of 0.05 in a later analysis. The classifier was reported to diagnose cytomegalovirus status with high specificity and sensitivity in both the original cohort and the validation cohort. A few of the identified cytomegalovirus-associated TCR beta chains were confirmed in vitro to be specific for cytomegalovirus antigens. According to a later genetic analysis, donors in an Asian-associated ancestry cluster had fewer N-insertions in productive TCRs than the approximately 670-donor mean. In a later analysis, HLA-associated TCR beta chains showed more clonal expansion and lower generation probabilities than non-associated chains that were equally common. Because HLA typing was unavailable for some donors at each locus, only the typed subset was used in association tests. Linkage disequilibrium might explain the correlated functional status among segregating V segments, but an unknown experimental factor could not be ruled out. A further reported finding was that TCR beta sequences accurately predicted the HLA-A and HLA-B alleles for most subjects in the first cohort. Only TCR beta chains were sequenced in this cohort, and the absence of alpha or paired-chain data limited detectable features. Most TCR sequences were seen in very few donors, while some public TCRs were found in many individuals. Presence/absence analyses assumed roughly uniform sequencing depth across donors, an assumption that may not hold. According to a later analysis, parvovirus B19, influenza, CMV and Epstein-Barr virus appeared linked to several top co-occurrence clusters. Most CMV-associated TCR beta chains appeared to be HLA-restricted in a later analysis, and the HLA associations seemed to be driven largely by CMV exposure. Fewer than 20 rarely observed V segments, including chromosome 9 orphons, were excluded from the earlier analysis of almost 600 of the donors because counts were too low. In a later analysis, the rate of TCR association differed among HLA loci, with DRB1 alleles having the most associated TCRs and HLA-C alleles having the fewest. Some IMGT-functional V segments, including TRBV6-2 and TRBV6-3, could not be told apart with the 87-base-pair reads, so those segments were excluded.

Library creation used the immunoSEQ multiplex PCR assay. For the multiplex PCR, a mixture combining 60 forward primers for TCR Vbeta segments and 13 reverse primers for TCR Jbeta segments was used. A multiplex PCR assay on genomic DNA amplified the CDR3 region of rearranged TCR beta genes. Amplified TCR beta libraries were sequenced as 87-base-pair reads on the Illumina HiSeq System. On the study's bioinformatics: Across the 500 to 750 repertoires, a later analysis counted approximately 75 million unique TCR beta chains, around 11 million of which were shared by at least two donors. A nearest-neighbor algorithm error-corrected the raw reads and collapsed the reads into unique sequences, merging closely related sequences to remove PCR and sequencing errors. Alignment of CDR3 sequences to IMGT reference sequences was used to assign V, D and J gene segments. For a sequence to be retained, a match of at least six nucleotides was required to both a V gene segment and a J gene segment. A rearrangement was called productive if the CDR3 had no stop codons and remained in frame with V and J, and every other rearrangement was called non-productive. CDR3 was defined according to IMGT convention as the region running from the second conserved V-encoded cysteine to the conserved J-encoded phenylalanine. The earlier analysis of 550 to 650 of the donors excluded any sequence lacking an unambiguous match to a single V gene segment. In an earlier analysis of several hundred of the donors, V segments were called functional above 56.7% productive rearrangements and were called segregating when the between-donor standard deviation exceeded 5%. To diagnose cytomegalovirus status from the catalog of TCR beta chain sequences, a statistical classification framework was built. V and J gene assignment, in a later analysis, came from comparing TCR nucleotide sequences with IMGT/GENE-DB human TR gene sequences. A later analysis assigned CDR3 sequences and most-parsimonious VDJ recombination scenarios with the TCRdist pipeline. In a later analysis, every TCR beta chain was defined by the combination of its CDR3 amino acid sequence and its V-gene family, and reads without a unique V-gene family were dropped. In a later analysis, 450 to 600 highly shared, low-generation-probability nucleotide sequences were removed to address suspected cross-contamination and a sequencing artifact. A later analysis calculated a clonal expansion index for each public chain from normalized within-repertoire ranks of inferred template counts. In a later analysis, generation probabilities were computed using a VDJ recombination model fitted to out-of-frame rearrangements, and the results were checked against IGoR. A later analysis scored TCR-TCR, TCR-HLA and TCR-CMV co-occurrence with hypergeometric tests, applying a repertoire-size bias correction to TCR pairs. A later analysis estimated false discovery rates by permuting HLA or CMV assignments 20 times. In a later analysis, co-occurring TCRs were grouped using DBSCAN, and TCRdist sequence similarity was added for clustering within HLA-allele-positive subsets. Co-occurrence clustering excluded repertoires with fewer than 30,000 or more than 120,000 public chains, plus five with anomalous nucleotide sharing. Imported from immuneACCESS, the table was reduced by TCRdb to in-frame sequences with V and J called. These copies leave out some clones; in studies compared against another copy, an unresolved V gene accounts for under half, and the cause of the remainder is not known. The V and J calls and clone size were taken over from that table, and D and trimming were inferred from the DNA. The sample profile shows 150,000 or so clones; roughly four fifths of them were found once. Together, the top ten hold around 4.1% of the sample.

This clonotype was sampled from a man aged 50 or older in good health and CMV-seropositive. The specimen was PBMCs. This receptor chain uses TRBV6-5 and TRBJ1-3; no D gene call is confident. The DNA is TGTGCCACCAGTAAGACAAACTCTGGAAACACCATATATTTT. This translates into CATSKTNSGNTIYF.